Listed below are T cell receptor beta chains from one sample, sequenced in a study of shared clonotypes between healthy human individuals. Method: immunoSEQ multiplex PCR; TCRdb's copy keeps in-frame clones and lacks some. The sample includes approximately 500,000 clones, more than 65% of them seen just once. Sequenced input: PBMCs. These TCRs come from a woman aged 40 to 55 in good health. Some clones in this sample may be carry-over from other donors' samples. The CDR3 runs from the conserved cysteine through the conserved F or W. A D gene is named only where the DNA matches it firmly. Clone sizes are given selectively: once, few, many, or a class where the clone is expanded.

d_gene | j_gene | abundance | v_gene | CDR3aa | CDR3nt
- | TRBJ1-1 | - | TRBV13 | CASSSPGGSEAFF | TGTGCCAGCAGCTCCCCTGGGGGATCTGAAGCTTTCTTT
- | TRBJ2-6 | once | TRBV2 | CASREQPIGANVLTF | TGTGCCAGCAGGGAACAGCCCATTGGGGCCAACGTCCTGACTTTC
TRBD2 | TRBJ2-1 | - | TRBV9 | CASSVVGASGSYNEQFF | TGTGCCAGCAGCGTTGTAGGGGCTAGCGGCTCCTACAATGAGCAGTTCTTC
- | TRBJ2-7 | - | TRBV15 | CATSRGGSFYEQYF | TGTGCCACCAGCAGAGGAGGGTCATTTTACGAGCAGTACTTC
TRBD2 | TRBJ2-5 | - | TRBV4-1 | CASSQEEGLAASGQYF | TGCGCCAGCAGCCAAGAAGAGGGACTAGCAGCCTCGGGGCAGTACTTC
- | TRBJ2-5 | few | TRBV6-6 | CASSYSLDRGETQYF | TGTGCCAGCAGTTACTCTTTAGACCGCGGGGAGACCCAGTACTTC
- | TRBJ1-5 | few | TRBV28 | CASSLITRGQPQHF | TGTGCCAGCAGTCTCATCACAAGGGGTCAGCCCCAGCATTTT
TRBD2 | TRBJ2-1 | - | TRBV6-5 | CASTKGGRGNEQFF | TGTGCCAGCACGAAGGGCGGGAGAGGGAATGAGCAGTTCTTC
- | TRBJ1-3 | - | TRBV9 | CASSVGDRQLNSGNTIYF | TGTGCCAGCAGCGTAGGGGATAGACAGCTGAACTCTGGAAACACCATATATTTT
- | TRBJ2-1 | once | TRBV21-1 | CASSPERGSGNEQFF | TGTGCCAGCAGCCCGGAAAGGGGAAGCGGCAATGAGCAGTTCTTC
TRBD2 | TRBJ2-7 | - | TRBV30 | CAWSVRREIAPSYEQYF | TGTGCCTGGAGTGTACGGCGGGAGATAGCCCCTTCCTACGAGCAGTACTTC
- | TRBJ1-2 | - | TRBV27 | CASSPTRGFDGYTF | TGTGCCAGCAGTCCGACCAGGGGTTTCGATGGCTACACCTTC
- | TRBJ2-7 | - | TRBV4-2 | CASSQEIDSSYEQYF | TGTGCCAGCAGCCAAGAAATAGACAGCTCCTACGAGCAGTACTTC
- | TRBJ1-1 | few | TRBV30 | CARLGRGSDTEAFF | TGTGCCCGTCTAGGCAGGGGATCTGACACTGAAGCTTTCTTT
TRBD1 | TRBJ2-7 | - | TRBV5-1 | CASSLDYTGTGTYEQYF | TGCGCCAGCAGCTTGGATTACACCGGGACAGGGACCTACGAGCAGTACTTC
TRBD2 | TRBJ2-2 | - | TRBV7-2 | CASSHSGGNTGELFF | TGTGCCAGCAGCCATAGCGGGGGGAACACCGGGGAGCTGTTTTTT
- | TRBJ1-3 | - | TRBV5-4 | CASSAGTVSGNTIYF | TGTGCCAGCAGCGCGGGGACCGTCTCTGGAAACACCATATATTTT
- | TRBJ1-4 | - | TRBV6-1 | CASARGQTGEKLFF | TGTGCCAGCGCGAGGGGTCAAACGGGCGAAAAACTGTTTTTT
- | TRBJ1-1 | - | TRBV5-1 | CASSLGLGTDGAEAFF | TGCGCCAGCAGCTTGGGGCTTGGGACCGACGGCGCTGAAGCTTTCTTT
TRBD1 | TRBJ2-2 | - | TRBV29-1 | CSVGLGQGPSGELFF | TGCAGCGTTGGGTTAGGACAGGGACCATCCGGGGAGCTGTTTTTT
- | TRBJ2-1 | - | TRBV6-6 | CASSYPGAGGNEQFF | TGTGCCAGCAGTTACCCGGGAGCCGGGGGCAATGAGCAGTTCTTC
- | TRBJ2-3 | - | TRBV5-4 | CASSGGDTDTQYF | TGTGCCAGCAGCGGGGGCGACACAGATACGCAGTATTTT
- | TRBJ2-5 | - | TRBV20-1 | CSARHGETQYF | TGCAGTGCTAGACACGGGGAGACCCAGTACTTC
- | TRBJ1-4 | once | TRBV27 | CASSPRASGEKLFF | TGTGCCAGCAGTCCCAGGGCTAGCGGTGAAAAACTGTTTTTT
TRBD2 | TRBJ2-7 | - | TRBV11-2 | CASSPRLAGDVYEQYF | TGTGCCAGCAGCCCCCGACTAGCGGGAGACGTCTACGAGCAGTACTTC
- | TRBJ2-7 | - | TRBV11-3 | CASSLGEDYEQYF | TGTGCCAGCAGCTTAGGGGAGGACTACGAGCAGTACTTC
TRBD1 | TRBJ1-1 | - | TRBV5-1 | CASSLGTGQGTEAFF | TGCGCCAGCAGCTTGGGGACAGGACAGGGCACTGAAGCTTTCTTT
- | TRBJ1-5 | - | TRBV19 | CASSMFGVGQPQHF | TGTGCCAGTAGTATGTTTGGGGTGGGACAGCCCCAGCATTTT
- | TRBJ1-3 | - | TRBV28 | CASSLSARRTAGAIYF | TGTGCCAGCAGTTTAAGTGCTAGGCGGACGGCAGGTGCCATATATTTT
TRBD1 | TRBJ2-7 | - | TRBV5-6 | CASSTRQGKGEQYF | TGTGCCAGCAGTACCCGACAGGGAAAAGGCGAGCAGTACTTC
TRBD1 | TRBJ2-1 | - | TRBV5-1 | CASRDDRVAYNEQFF | TGCGCCAGCAGGGACGACAGGGTAGCCTACAATGAGCAGTTCTTC
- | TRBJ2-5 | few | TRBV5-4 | CASSPNQETQYF | TGTGCCAGCAGCCCCAACCAAGAGACCCAGTACTTC
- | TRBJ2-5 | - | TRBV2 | CASMKGSQETQYF | TGTGCCAGCATGAAGGGGTCCCAAGAGACCCAGTACTTC
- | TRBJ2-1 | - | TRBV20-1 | CSAPVGNEQFF | TGCAGTGCTCCGGTGGGTAATGAGCAGTTCTTC
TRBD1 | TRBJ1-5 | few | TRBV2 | CASRRGLRQPQHF | TGTGCCAGCCGCAGGGGGCTCAGGCAGCCCCAGCATTTT
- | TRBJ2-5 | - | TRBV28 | CASSLVVRALLQETQYF | TGTGCCAGCAGTTTAGTTGTCAGGGCGTTGCTTCAAGAGACCCAGTACTTC
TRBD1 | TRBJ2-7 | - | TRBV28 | CASSPHRGQYEQYF | TGTGCCAGCAGCCCACACAGGGGGCAGTACGAGCAGTACTTC
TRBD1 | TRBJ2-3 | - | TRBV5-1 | CASSQGGAEADTQYF | TGCGCCAGCAGCCAAGGGGGCGCCGAAGCAGATACGCAGTATTTT
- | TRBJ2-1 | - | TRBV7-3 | CASSLGLVYNEQFF | TGTGCCAGCAGCTTAGGGCTAGTATACAATGAGCAGTTCTTC
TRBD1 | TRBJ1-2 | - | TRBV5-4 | CASSLVDRGIDGYTF | TGTGCCAGCAGCTTGGTGGACAGGGGGATCGATGGCTACACCTTC
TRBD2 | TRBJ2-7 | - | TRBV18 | CASSPGTSGFSYEQYF | TGTGCCAGCTCACCGGGGACTAGCGGCTTCTCCTACGAGCAGTACTTC
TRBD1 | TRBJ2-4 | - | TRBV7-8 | CASSFMTGGSKNIQYF | TGTGCCAGCAGCTTTATGACAGGGGGCTCGAAAAACATTCAGTACTTC
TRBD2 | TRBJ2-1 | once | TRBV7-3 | CASSKKPGLADSSSYNEQFF | TGTGCCAGCAGCAAGAAACCGGGACTAGCGGACTCGAGCTCCTACAATGAGCAGTTCTTC
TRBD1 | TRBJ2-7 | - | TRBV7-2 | CASSVDRAAYEQYF | TGTGCCAGCAGCGTGGACAGGGCTGCCTACGAGCAGTACTTC
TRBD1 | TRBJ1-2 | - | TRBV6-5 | CASQTGGGYGYTF | TGTGCCAGTCAGACAGGGGGTGGCTATGGCTACACCTTC